Shown below are 9 T cell receptor beta chains from a single sample sequenced in a study of regulatory T cells in long-lasting Graves disease. Time point noted: newly diagnosed GD, antithyroid drugs for less than 3 months. There was RNA extracted from PBMCs, and the TCR library was made from it. With iRepertoire HTBI primers and Arm-PCR of CDR3 regions, TCR beta libraries were built. TCRdb ran MiXCR on the multiplex PCR reads and lists one entry per CDR3 protein. The table records about 420,000 distinct CDR3 sequences, over 15% of them present only once. This sample also belongs to another study, concerning T cells in Graves' hyperthyroidism and ophthalmopathy.

Source: peripheral blood mononuclear cells (PBMCs), taken at new diagnosis, from a patient treated with antithyroid drugs. The receptors come from a woman younger than 35 with Graves disease.

The chain couples TRBV5-1 to TRBJ2-4; D is unclear. From germline, CDR1 is SGHRS and CDR2 YFSETQ. V gave up 0 bases and J gave up 1 base, with 8 bases separating them. The CDR3 covers 15 residues. Here the CDR3 DNA reads TGCGCCAGCAGCTTGGTTGTTAATGCCAAAAACATTCAGTACTTC. It codes for CASSLVVNAKNIQYF.

This chain links TRBV11-2 with TRBJ2-1; the D gene is possibly TRBD1 (5 bases). CDR1 and CDR2 (germline): SGHAT, FQNNGV. There are 12 residues in the CDR3. V lost 5 bases, J lost 7 bases, and 9 bases lay in between. Here the CDR3 DNA reads TGTGCCAGCAGCATCAGGGATAATGAGCAGTTCTTC. This sequence encodes CASSIRDNEQFF. Complete variable domain (other parts from reference TRBV11-2 and TRBJ2-1): EAGVAQSPRYKIIEKRQSVAFWCNPISGHATLYWYQQILGQGPKLLIQFQNNGVVDDSQLPKDRFSAERLKGVDSTLKIQPAKLEDSAVYLCASSIRDNEQFFGPGTRLTVL.

Turning to this clonotype: This is likely a read error, given that the CDR3 carries no conserved phenylalanine or tryptophan at its end. No DNA is shown, since the ends of the CDR3 on it are uncertain; the CDR3 is the one TCRdb lists. The genes are TRBV30 and TRBJ2-7; the D call in the table, TRBD2, was not verified against the DNA. CDR1 and CDR2 (germline): GTSNPN, SVGIG (reference sequence). The CDR3 is made up of 16 amino acids, end residues included. CDR3 region: CAWESGLAGGIGEEYL.

This clonotype was counted at least ten times. The chain has TRBV28 and TRBJ2-3, with 10 positions matching TRBD2. V trimming: 5 bases; J trimming: 2 bases; junction bases outside the gene matches: 7. The CDR3 sequence is 16 residues long. The germline V gene has CDR1 MDHEN and CDR2 SYDVKM. In DNA, the CDR3 is TGTGCCAGCAGTACCTTAGCGGGAGGCCACACAGATACGCAGTATTTT. Translated: CASSTLAGGHTDTQYF.

Ten or more counts support this clonotype. V gene TRBV28 combines with J gene TRBJ2-7; D assignment may be TRBD1 or TRBD2 (5 bases each). Germline loops: CDR1 MDHEN, CDR2 SYDVKM. This CDR3 has 14 amino acids. The V and J ends lost 6 bases and 1 base respectively, with 13 bases between them. CDR3 amino acids: CASSPRDGSYEQYF. DNA for the CDR3: TGTGCCAGCAGCCCCCGGGACGGTTCCTACGAGCAGTACTTC.

The chain combines TRBV6-1 with TRBJ2-2, with 8 positions matching TRBD1. Germline V gene data show CDR1 as MNHNS and CDR2 as SASEGT. After removal of 4 bases from V and 7 bases from J, the junction contained 11 bases not matched to a gene. The CDR3 extends over 16 amino acids. The CDR3 sequence is CASSGTGQVFNGELFF. Here the CDR3 DNA reads TGTGCCAGCAGTGGAACGGGACAGGTTTTTAACGGGGAGCTGTTTTTT.

This clonotype has ten or more counts. The rearrangement joins TRBV7-9 to TRBJ2-7; no firm D call. The ends were cut back, 2 bases at V and 6 bases at J, with 14 bases in the middle. Germline V CDR1 and CDR2: SEHNR, FQNEAQ (reference sequence). This CDR3 is built from 14 residues. CDR3: CASSLQTSSREQYF. The CDR3 DNA is TGTGCCAGCAGCTTACAGACGTCTTCACGCGAGCAGTACTTC.

Many counts were recorded for this clonotype. The V gene is TRBV29-1, the J gene TRBJ2-5; possibly TRBD1 or TRBD2 for D (6 bases each). CDR1 is SQVTM and CDR2 is ANQGSEA in the germline V gene. The V end lost 3 bases, the J end lost 3 bases, and 11 bases lay between the germline ends. This CDR3 has 13 amino acids. Written as DNA, the CDR3 is TGCAGCGTTGACCGGGGGCTGGAAGAGACCCAGTACTTC. As protein: CSVDRGLEETQYF.

This clonotype was detected ten times or more. This chain uses TRBV20-1 with TRBJ2-7; possible D gene TRBD2, 5 bases. V lost 6 bases and J lost 1, with 16 bases in between. This CDR3 is 14 amino acids long. CDR1 and CDR2 (germline): DFQATT, SNEGSKA (reference sequence). The CDR3 spells CSAPDSASSYEQYF. For the CDR3, the DNA is TGCAGTGCCCCGGACTCTGCTTCTTCCTACGAGCAGTACTTC.